This T cell receptor beta chain was profiled in a study of blood T cell repertoires in COVID-19 (dated by TCRdb to about 2020). Notes on the research overall: Samples from collaborators originated in the United States, Italy and Spain and spanned both the acute and convalescent phases of COVID-19. The prospective study material was composed of cDNA or gDNA derived from T cells, B-cell-depleted T cells, or PBMCs. Deeply sampled blood TCRbeta repertoires from subjects exposed to, actively infected with, or recovered from COVID-19 were included in the dataset. The repertoires were released in a freely available public database intended as a resource for research on the immune response to SARS-CoV-2. The samples were drawn from the first 160 participants of the ongoing ImmuneRACE study and from 950 to 1,500 subjects provided by 6 global collaborators. The sample metadata nearly always contained a de-identified subject ID, COVID-19 status, age in years and sex. Where HLA class I and class II types were available, the types were taken from metadata supplied by the sample provider, not from assay-based typing.

TCRbeta CDR3 regions were amplified from genomic DNA using the immunoSEQ Assay, a bias-controlled multiplex PCR. The authors' pipeline ran thus. The number of nucleated cells in each sample was estimated from the amplification of reference gene primers within the assay. To quantify the absolute abundance of each unique TCRbeta CDR3 rearrangement, sequence reads were collapsed and filtered. For each sample, productive Simpson clonality was calculated by taking the square root of Simpson's diversity index across productive rearrangements. TCRdb carries this immuneACCESS record with in-frame sequences only. Its versions omit some clonotypes, under half of them owing to an unresolved V gene in the studies checked, with the rest unexplained. V and J calls and clone size come straight from that table; D and trimming were deduced from the DNA. For this sample there are about 180,000 clones; about 86% appear just once. Around 21% of the sample lies in the top ten.

Results and caveats for the whole study, not just this receptor: How much clinical and demographic metadata was included differed by source and by participant, and the metadata was provided uncurated.

Whole blood was collected in K2EDTA tubes by collaborating institutions according to the institutions' own protocols. Collaborator samples were shipped for TCRbeta analysis as frozen whole blood, isolated PBMCs, or DNA extracted from either sample type. As for this clone: Its antigen is currently not known. No much larger clone exists at a distance of one base, and base qualities are not known.

Measured from the cysteine to the phenylalanine, the CDR3 is 14 residues long. CDR3 DNA is the only sequence kept; it has 42 bases, read in frame from the first base. V has 5 bases trimmed and J has 4 bases trimmed; junction bases matching no gene number 6. From the germline V gene, CDR1 is MNHEY and CDR2 is SVGEGT. Material: peripheral blood. The source is an older man with active or convalescent COVID-19. The rearrangement joined TRBV6-2 or TRBV6-3 to TRBJ2-3, and TRBD2 matches 7 of the central bases. The CDR3 region has the sequence CASSPGLVPDTQYF. DNA sequence: TGTGCCAGCAGTCCCGGACTAGTTCCAGATACGCAGTATTTT.